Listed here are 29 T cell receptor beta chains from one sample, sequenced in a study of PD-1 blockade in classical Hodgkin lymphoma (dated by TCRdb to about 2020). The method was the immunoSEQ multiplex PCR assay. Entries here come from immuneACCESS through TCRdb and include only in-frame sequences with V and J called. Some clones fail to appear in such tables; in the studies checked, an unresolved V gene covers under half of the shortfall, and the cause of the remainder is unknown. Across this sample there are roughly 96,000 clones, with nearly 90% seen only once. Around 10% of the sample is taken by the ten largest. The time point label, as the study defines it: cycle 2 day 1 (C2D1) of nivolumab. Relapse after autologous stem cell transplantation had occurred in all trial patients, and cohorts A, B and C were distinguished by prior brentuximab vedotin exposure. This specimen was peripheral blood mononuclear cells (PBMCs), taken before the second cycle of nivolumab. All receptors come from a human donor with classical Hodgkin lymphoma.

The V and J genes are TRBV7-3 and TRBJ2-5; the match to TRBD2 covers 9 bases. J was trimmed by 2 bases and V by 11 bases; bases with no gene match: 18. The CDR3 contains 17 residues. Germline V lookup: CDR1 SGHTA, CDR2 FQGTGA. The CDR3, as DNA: TGTGCCGGTGCGGAACAATTGCTAGCGGGAAGACAAGAGACCCAGTACTTC. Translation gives CAGAEQLLAGRQETQYF.

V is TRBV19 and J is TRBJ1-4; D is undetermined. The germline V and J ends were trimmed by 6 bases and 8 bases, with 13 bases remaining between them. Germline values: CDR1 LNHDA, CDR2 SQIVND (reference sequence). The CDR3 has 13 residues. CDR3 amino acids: CASRRQSSEKLFF. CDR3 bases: TGTGCCAGTAGGCGGCAGAGCAGCGAAAAACTGTTTTTT.

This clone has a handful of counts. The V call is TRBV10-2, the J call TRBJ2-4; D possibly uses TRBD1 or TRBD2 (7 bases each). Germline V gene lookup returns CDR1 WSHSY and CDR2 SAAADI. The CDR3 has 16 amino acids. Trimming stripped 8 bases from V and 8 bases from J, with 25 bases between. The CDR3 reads CASATHRGGERDIQYF. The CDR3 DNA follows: TGCGCCAGCGCAACTCACAGGGGAGGGGAGCGGGACATTCAGTACTTC.

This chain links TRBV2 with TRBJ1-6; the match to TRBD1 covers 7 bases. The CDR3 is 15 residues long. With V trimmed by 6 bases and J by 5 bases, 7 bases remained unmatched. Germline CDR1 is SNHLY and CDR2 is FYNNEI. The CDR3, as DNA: TGTGCCAGCAGCCTAGGGGACAGCAATAATTCACCCCTCCACTTT. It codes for CASSLGDSNNSPLHF. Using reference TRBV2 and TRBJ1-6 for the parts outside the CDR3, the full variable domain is EPEVTQTPSHQVTQMGQEVILRCVPISNHLYFYWYRQILGQKVEFLVSFYNNEISEKSEIFDDQFSVERPDGSNFTLKIRSTKLEDSAMYFCASSLGDSNNSPLHFGNGTRLTVT.

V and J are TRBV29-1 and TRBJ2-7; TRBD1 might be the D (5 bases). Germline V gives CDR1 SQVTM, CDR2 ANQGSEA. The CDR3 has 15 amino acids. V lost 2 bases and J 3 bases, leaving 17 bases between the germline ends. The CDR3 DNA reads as TGCAGCGTTGAAACAGGTGGTGACCGAGGCTACGAGCAGTACTTC. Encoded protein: CSVETGGDRGYEQYF.

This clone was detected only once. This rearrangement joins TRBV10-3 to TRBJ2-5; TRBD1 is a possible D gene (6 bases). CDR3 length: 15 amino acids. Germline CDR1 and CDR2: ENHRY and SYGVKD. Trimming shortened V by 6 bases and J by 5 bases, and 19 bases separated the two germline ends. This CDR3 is CAISSGIEGVETQYF. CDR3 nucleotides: TGTGCCATCAGCTCCGGGATAGAGGGGGTGGAGACCCAGTACTTC.

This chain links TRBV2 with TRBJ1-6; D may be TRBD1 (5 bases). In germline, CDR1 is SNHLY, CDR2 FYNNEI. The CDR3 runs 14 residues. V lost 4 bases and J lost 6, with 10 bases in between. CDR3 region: CASSGGSLNSPLHF. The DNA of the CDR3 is TGTGCCAGCAGTGGGGGCAGTCTTAATTCACCCCTCCACTTT.

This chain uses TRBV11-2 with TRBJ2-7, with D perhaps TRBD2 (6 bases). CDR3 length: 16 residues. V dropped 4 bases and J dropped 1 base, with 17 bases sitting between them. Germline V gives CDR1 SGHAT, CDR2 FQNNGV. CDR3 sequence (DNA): TGTGCCAGCAGCTCCTTAGGGGCGGGACCTTCCTACGAGCAGTACTTC. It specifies CASSSLGAGPSYEQYF. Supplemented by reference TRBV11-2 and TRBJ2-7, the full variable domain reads EAGVAQSPRYKIIEKRQSVAFWCNPISGHATLYWYQQILGQGPKLLIQFQNNGVVDDSQLPKDRFSAERLKGVDSTLKIQPAKLEDSAVYLCASSSLGAGPSYEQYFGPGTRLTVT.

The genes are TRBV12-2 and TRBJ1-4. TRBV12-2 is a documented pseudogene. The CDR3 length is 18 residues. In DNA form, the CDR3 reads TGTGCAAGTCGCTTAGTGGTCGGGGTGGGGGAACCGAATGAAAAACTGTTTTTT. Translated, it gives CASRLVVGVGEPNEKLFF.

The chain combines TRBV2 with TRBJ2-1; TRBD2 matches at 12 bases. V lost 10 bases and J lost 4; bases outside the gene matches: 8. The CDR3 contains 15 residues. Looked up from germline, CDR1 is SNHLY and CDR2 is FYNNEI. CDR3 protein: CANQLAGGEYNEQFF. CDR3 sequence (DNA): TGTGCCAACCAACTAGCGGGGGGCGAATACAATGAGCAGTTCTTC. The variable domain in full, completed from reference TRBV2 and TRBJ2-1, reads EPEVTQTPSHQVTQMGQEVILRCVPISNHLYFYWYRQILGQKVEFLVSFYNNEISEKSEIFDDQFSVERPDGSNFTLKIRSTKLEDSAMYFCANQLAGGEYNEQFFGPGTRLTVL.

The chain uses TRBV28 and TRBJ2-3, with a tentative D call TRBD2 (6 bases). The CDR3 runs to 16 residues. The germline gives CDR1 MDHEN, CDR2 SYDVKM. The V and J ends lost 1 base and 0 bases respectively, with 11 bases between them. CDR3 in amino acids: CASSLYGGMSTDTQYF. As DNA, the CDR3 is TGTGCCAGCAGTTTATACGGCGGGATGAGCACAGATACGCAGTATTTT.

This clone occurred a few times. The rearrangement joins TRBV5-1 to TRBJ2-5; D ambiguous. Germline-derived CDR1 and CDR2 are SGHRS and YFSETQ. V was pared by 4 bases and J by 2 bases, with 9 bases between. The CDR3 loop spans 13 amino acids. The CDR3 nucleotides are TGCGCCAGCAGCGCCTACACTCAAGAGACCCAGTACTTC. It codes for CASSAYTQETQYF.

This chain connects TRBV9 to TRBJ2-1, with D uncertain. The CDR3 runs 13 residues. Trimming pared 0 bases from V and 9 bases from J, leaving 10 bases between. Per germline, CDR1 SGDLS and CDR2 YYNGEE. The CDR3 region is CASSVVTFAEQFF. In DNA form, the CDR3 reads TGTGCCAGCAGCGTAGTGACTTTCGCTGAGCAGTTCTTC.

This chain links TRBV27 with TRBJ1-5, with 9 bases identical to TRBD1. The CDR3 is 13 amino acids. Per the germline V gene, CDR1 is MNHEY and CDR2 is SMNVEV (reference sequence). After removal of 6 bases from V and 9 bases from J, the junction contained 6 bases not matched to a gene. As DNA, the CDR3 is TGTGCCAGCAGCCCGGGACAGGGTTGGCCCCAGCATTTT. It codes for CASSPGQGWPQHF.

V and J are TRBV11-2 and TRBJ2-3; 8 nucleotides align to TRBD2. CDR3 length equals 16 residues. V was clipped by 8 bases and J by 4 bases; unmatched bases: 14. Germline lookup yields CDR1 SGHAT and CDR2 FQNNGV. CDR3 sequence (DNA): TGTGCCAGCCGTCGAACGGGAGGGCCTGGGGCAGATACGCAGTATTTT. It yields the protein CASRRTGGPGADTQYF. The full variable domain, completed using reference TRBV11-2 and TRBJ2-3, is EAGVAQSPRYKIIEKRQSVAFWCNPISGHATLYWYQQILGQGPKLLIQFQNNGVVDDSQLPKDRFSAERLKGVDSTLKIQPAKLEDSAVYLCASRRTGGPGADTQYFGPGTRLTVL.

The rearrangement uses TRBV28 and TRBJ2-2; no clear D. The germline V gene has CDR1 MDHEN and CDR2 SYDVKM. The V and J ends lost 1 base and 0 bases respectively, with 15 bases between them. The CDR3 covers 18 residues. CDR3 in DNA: TGTGCCAGCAGTTTATCTAAACTCGGCATAGCGAACACCGGGGAGCTGTTTTTT. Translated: CASSLSKLGIANTGELFF.

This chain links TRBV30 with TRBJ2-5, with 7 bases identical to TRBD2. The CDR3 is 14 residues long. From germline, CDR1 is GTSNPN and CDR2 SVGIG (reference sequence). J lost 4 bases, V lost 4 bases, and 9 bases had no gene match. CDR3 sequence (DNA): TGTGCCTGGACCCCCCAGCGGGATTCAGAGACCCAGTACTTC. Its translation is CAWTPQRDSETQYF.

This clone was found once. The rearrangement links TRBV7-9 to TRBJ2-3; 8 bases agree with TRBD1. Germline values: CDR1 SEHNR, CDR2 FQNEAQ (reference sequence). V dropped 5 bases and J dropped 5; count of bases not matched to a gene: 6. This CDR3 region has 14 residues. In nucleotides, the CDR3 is TGTGCCAGCAGCCCAGGACAGGGAGGAGATACGCAGTATTTT. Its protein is CASSPGQGGDTQYF.

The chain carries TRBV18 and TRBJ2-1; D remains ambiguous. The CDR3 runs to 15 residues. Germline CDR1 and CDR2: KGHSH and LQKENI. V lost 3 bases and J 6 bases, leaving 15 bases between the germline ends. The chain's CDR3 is CASSPGRPPANEQFF. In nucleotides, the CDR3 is TGTGCCAGCTCACCGGGCAGGCCCCCGGCCAATGAGCAGTTCTTC.

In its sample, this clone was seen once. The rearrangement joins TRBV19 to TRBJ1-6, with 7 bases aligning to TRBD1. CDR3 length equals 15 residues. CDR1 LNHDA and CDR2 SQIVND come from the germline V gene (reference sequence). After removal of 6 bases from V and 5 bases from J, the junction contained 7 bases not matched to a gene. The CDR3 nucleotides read TGTGCCAGTAGGAGCTTAACAGGGGATAATTCACCCCTCCACTTT. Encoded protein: CASRSLTGDNSPLHF.

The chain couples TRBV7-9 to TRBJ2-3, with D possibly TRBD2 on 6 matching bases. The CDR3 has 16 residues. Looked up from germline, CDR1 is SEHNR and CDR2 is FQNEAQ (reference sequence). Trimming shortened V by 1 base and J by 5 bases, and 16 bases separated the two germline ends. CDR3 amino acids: CASSLGRGGTGDTQYF. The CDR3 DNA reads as TGTGCCAGCAGCTTAGGCCGAGGTGGGACTGGAGATACGCAGTATTTT.

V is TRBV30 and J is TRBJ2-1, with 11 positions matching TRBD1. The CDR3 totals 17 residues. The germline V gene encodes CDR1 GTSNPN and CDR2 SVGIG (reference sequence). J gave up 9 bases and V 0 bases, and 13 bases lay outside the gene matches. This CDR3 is CAWSVRSGDRGVSEQFF. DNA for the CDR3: TGTGCCTGGAGTGTACGGAGCGGGGACAGGGGGGTGAGTGAGCAGTTCTTC. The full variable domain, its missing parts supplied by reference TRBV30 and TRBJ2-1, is SQTIHQWPATLVQPVGSPLSLECTVEGTSNPNLYWYRQAAGRGLQLLFYSVGIGQISSEVPQNLSASRPQDRQFILSSKKLLLSDSGFYLCAWSVRSGDRGVSEQFFGPGTRLTVL.

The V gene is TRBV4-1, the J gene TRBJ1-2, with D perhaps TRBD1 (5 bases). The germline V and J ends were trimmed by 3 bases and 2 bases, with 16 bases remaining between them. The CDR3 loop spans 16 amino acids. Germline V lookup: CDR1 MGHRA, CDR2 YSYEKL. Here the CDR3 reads CASSQSFRDGNYGYTF. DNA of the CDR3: TGCGCCAGCAGCCAGTCCTTTAGGGACGGGAACTATGGCTACACCTTC.

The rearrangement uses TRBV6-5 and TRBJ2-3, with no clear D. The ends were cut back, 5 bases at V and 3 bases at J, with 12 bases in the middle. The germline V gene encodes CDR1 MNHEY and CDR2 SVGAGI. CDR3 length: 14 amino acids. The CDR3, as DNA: TGTGCCAGCAGTCCCCGGGTTTGGACAGATACGCAGTATTTT. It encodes CASSPRVWTDTQYF.

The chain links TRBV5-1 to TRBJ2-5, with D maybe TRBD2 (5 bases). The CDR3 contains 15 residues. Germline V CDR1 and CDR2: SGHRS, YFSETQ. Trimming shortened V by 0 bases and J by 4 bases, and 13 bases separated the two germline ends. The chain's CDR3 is CASSLVASLLETQYF. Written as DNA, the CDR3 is TGCGCCAGCAGCTTGGTGGCTAGCCTACTAGAGACCCAGTACTTC.

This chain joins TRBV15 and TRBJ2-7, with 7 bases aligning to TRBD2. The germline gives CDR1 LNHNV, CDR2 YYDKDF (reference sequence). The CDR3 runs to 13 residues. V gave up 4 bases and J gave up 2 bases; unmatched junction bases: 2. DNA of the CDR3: TGTGCCACCAGCACCGGACTAGCCTACGAGCAGTACTTC. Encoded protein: CATSTGLAYEQYF.

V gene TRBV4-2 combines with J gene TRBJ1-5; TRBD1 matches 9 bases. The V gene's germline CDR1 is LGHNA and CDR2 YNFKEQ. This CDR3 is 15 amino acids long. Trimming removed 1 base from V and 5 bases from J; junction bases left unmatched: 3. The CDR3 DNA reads TGTGCCAGCAGCCAAGCTACAGGGGGCCATCAGCCCCAGCATTTT. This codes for CASSQATGGHQPQHF.

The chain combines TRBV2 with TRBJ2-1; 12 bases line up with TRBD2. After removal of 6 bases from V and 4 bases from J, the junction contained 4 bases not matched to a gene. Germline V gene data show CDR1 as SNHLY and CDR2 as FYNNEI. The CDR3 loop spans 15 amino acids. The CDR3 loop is CASSGTSGYYNEQFF. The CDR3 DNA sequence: TGTGCCAGCAGCGGGACTAGCGGGTATTACAATGAGCAGTTCTTC.

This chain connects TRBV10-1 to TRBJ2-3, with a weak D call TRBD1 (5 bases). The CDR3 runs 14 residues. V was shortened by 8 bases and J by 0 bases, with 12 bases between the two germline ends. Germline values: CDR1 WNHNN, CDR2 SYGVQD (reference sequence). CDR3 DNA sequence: TGCGCCAGCGACGGACAACCCAGCACAGATACGCAGTATTTT. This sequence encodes CASDGQPSTDTQYF.